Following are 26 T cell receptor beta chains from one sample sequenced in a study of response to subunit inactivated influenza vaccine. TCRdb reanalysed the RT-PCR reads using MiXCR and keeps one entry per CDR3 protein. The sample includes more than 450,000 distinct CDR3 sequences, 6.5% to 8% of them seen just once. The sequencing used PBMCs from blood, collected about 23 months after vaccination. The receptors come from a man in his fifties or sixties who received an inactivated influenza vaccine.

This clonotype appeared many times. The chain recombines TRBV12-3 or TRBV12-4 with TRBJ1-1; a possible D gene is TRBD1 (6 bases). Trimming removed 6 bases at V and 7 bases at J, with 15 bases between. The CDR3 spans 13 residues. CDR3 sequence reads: CASSLGGAIEAFF. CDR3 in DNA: TGTGCCAGCAGCCTCGGGGGGGCTATTGAAGCTTTCTTT.

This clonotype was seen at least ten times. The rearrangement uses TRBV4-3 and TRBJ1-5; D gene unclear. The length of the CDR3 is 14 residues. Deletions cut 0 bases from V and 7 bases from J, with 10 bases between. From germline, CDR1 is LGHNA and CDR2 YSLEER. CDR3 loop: CASSQDVGPQPQHF. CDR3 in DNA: TGCGCCAGCAGCCAAGATGTAGGTCCCCAGCCCCAGCATTTT.

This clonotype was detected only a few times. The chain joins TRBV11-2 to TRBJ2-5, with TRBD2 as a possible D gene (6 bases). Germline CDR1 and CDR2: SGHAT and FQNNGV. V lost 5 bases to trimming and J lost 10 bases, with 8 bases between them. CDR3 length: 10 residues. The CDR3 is CASSGGVQYF. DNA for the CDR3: TGTGCCAGCAGCGGAGGGGTCCAGTACTTC.

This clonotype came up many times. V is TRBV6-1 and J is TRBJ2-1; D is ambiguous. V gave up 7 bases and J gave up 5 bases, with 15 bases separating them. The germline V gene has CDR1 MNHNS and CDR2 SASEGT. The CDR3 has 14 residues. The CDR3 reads CASTLRLVNNEQFF. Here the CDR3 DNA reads TGTGCCAGCACGCTTCGCCTAGTGAACAATGAGCAGTTCTTC.

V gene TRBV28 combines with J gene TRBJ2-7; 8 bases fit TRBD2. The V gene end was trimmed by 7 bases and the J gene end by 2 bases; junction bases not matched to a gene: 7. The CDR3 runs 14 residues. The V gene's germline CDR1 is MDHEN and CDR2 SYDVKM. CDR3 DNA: TGTGCCAGCACCTCGAGCGGGAGTACCTACGAGCAGTACTTC. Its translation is CASTSSGSTYEQYF. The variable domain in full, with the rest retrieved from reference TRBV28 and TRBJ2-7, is DVKVTQSSRYLVKRTGEKVFLECVQDMDHENMFWYRQDPGLGLRLIYFSYDVKMKEKGDIPEGYSVSREKKERFSLILESASTNQTSMYLCASTSSGSTYEQYFGPGTRLTVT.

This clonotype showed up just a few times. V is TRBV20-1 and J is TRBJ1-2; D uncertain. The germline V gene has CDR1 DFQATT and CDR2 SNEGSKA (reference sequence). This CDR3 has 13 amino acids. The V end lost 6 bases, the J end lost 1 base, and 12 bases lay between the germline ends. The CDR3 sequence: CSAPNGINYGYTF. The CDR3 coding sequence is TGCAGTGCCCCGAATGGGATTAACTATGGCTACACCTTC.

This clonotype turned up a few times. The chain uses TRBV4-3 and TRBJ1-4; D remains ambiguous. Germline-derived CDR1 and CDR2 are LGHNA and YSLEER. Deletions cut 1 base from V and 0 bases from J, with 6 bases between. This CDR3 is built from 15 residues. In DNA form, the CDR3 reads TGCGCCAGCAGCCAAGCGGCAGCAACTAATGAAAAACTGTTTTTT. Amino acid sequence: CASSQAAATNEKLFF.

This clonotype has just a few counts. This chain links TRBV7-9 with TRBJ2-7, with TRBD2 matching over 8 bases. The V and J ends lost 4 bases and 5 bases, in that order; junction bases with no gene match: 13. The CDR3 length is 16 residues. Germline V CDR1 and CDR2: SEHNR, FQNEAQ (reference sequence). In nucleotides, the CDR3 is TGTGCCAGCAGCTCCGTCGGGCGGGAGGCTATGAACGAGCAGTACTTC. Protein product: CASSSVGREAMNEQYF.

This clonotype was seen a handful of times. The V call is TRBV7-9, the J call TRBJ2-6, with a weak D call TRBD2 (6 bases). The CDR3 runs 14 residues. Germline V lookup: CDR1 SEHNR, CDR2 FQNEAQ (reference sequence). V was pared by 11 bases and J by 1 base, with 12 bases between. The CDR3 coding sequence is TGTGCCGCCGCGGAGGGGTCTGGGGCCAACGTCCTGACTTTC. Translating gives CAAAEGSGANVLTF.

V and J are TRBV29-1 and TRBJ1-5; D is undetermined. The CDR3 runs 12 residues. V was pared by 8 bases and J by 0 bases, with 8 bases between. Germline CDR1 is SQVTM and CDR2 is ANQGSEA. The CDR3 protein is CSQANSNQPQHF. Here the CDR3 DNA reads TGCAGCCAAGCGAATAGCAATCAGCCCCAGCATTTT.

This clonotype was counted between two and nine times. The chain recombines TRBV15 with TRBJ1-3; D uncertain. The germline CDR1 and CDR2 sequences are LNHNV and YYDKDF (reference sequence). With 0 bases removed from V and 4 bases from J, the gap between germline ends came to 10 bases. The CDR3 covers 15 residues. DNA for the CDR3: TGTGCCACCAGCAGAGATGGGCGACACGGAAACACCATATATTTT. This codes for CATSRDGRHGNTIYF.

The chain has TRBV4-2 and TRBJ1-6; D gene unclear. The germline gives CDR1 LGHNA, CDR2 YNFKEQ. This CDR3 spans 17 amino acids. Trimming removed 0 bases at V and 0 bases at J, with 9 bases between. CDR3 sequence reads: CASSQDTQSSYNSPLHF. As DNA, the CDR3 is TGTGCCAGCAGCCAAGATACACAGAGCTCCTATAATTCACCCCTCCACTTT.

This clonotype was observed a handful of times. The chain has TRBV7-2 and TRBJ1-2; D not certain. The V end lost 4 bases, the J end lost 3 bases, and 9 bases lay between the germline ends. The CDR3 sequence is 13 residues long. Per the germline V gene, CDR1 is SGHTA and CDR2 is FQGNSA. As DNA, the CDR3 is TGTGCCAGCAGCTACGACAAGGACTATGGCTACACCTTC. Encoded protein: CASSYDKDYGYTF.

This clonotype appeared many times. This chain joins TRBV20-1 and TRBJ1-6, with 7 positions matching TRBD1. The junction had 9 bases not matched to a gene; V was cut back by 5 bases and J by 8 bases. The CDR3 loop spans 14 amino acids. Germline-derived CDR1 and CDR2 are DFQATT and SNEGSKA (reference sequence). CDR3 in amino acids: CSAYRGQRDSPLHF. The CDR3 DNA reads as TGCAGTGCTTACAGGGGTCAACGAGATTCACCCCTCCACTTT.

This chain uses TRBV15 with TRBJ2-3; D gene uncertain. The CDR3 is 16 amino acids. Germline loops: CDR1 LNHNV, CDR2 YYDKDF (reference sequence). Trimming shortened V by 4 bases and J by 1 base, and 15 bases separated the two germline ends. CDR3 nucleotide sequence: TGTGCCACCAGCAAAGACCGGGCTGGAGGCACAGATACGCAGTATTTT. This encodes CATSKDRAGGTDTQYF.

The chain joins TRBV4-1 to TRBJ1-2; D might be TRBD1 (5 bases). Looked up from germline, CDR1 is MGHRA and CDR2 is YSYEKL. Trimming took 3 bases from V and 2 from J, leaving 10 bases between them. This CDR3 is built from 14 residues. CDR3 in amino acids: CASSHVGGNYGYTF. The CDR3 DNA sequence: TGCGCCAGCAGCCACGTTGGGGGGAACTATGGCTACACCTTC.

CDR3 in DNA: TGTGCCAGCAGTTACTTCTACAGGGAAGGGCAAGAGACCCAGTACTTC. Residues: CASSYFYREGQETQYF. The chain combines TRBV6-5 with TRBJ2-5, with TRBD1 as a possible D gene (6 bases). The V and J ends lost 1 base and 2 bases respectively, with 14 bases between them. Looked up from germline, CDR1 is MNHEY and CDR2 is SVGAGI. The length of the CDR3 is 16 residues.

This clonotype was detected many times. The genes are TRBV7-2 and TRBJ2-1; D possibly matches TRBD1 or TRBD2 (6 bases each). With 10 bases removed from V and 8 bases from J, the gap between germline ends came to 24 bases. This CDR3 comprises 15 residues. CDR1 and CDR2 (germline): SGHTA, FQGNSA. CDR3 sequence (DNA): TGTGCCACCAGGGACTCGACAGGTAGTTACGATGAGCAGTTCTTC. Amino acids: CATRDSTGSYDEQFF.

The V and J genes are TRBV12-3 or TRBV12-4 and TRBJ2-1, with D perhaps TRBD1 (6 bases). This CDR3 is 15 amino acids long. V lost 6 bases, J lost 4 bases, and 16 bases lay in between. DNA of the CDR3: TGTGCCAGCAGCCTCCGGGACACCGGTTACAATGAGCAGTTCTTC. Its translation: CASSLRDTGYNEQFF.

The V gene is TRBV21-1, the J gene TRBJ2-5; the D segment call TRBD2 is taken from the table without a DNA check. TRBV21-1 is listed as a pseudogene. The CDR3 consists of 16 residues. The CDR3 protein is CASSTKLAEPQETQYF. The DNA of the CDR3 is TGTGCCAGCAGCACAAAACTAGCAGAACCCCAAGAGACCCAGTACTTC.

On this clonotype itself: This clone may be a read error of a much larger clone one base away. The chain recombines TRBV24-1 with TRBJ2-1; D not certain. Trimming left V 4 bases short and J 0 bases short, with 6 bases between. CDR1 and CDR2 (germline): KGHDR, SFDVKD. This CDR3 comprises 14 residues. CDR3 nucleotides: TGTGCCACCAGTGAGGGCGTCTCCTACAATGAGCAGTTCTTC. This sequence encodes CATSEGVSYNEQFF.

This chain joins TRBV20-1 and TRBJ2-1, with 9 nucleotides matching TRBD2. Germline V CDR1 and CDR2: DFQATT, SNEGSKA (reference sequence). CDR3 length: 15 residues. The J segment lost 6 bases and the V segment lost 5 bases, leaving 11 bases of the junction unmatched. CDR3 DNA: TGCAGTGCTCGCCCCGGGACTAGCTTAAGCAATGAGCAGTTCTTC. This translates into CSARPGTSLSNEQFF.

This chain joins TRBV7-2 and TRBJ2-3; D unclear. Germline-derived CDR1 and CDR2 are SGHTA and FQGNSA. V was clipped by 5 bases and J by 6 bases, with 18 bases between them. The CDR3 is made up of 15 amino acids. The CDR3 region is CASSNRPPGVDTQYF. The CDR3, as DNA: TGTGCCAGCAGCAACAGACCCCCAGGCGTGGATACGCAGTATTTT.

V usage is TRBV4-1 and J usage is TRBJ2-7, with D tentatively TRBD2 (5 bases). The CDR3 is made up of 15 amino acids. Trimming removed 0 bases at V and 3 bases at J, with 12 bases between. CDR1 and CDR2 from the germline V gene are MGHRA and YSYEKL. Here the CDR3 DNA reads TGCGCCAGCAGCCAAGAGATCGGGGTTGTCTACGAGCAGTACTTC. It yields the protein CASSQEIGVVYEQYF.

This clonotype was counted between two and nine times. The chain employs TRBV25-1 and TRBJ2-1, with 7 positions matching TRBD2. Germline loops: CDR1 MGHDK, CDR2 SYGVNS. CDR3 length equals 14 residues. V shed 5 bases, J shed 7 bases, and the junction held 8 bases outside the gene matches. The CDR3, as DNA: TGTGCCAGCAGTCGATCGGGAGGCTGGAATGAGCAGTTCTTC. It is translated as CASSRSGGWNEQFF.

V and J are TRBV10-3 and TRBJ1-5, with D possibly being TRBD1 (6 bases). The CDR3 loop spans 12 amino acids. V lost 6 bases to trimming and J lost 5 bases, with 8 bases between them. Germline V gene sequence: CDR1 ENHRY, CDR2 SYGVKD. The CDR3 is CAISTGYQPQHF. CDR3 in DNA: TGTGCCATCAGCACAGGGTATCAGCCCCAGCATTTT.